The 21 T cell receptor beta chains in this list originate from one sample, sequenced in a study of T cell responses to AZD1222 COVID-19 vaccine. Libraries were prepared by immunoSEQ multiplex PCR; TCRdb keeps only in-frame clonotypes and omits some of them. The sample comprises approximately 100,000 clones, 70% to 90% of which are singletons, and approximately 15% rests with the top ten. Sequencing was performed on peripheral blood, taken on day 0 of AZD1222 vaccination. These receptors all come from an adult in good health.

The chain links TRBV3-1 (or the pseudogene TRBV3-2) to TRBJ2-1; D remains ambiguous. Germline CDR1 and CDR2: LGHDT and YNNKEL (reference sequence). The V and J ends lost 1 base and 4 bases respectively, with 5 bases between them. CDR3 length equals 13 residues. CDR3 region: CASSQGLYNEQFF. The CDR3 region has the DNA TGTGCCAGCAGCCAAGGTCTATACAATGAGCAGTTCTTC.

This chain uses TRBV11-3 with TRBJ2-3; D possibly corresponds to TRBD1 (6 bases). The CDR3 has 15 amino acids. Germline V CDR1 and CDR2: SGHNT, YENEEA. With 5 bases removed from V and 3 bases from J, the gap between germline ends came to 15 bases. This CDR3 is CASSGRGMGTDTQYF. Here the CDR3 DNA reads TGTGCCAGCAGCGGCAGGGGAATGGGGACAGATACGCAGTATTTT.

This clone showed up just once. The V gene is TRBV11-2, the J gene TRBJ1-2; possible D gene TRBD1, 6 bases. This CDR3 is built from 15 residues. V lost 5 bases to trimming and J lost 2 bases, with 15 bases between them. CDR1 is SGHAT, CDR2 FQNNGV, per germline. The CDR3 is CASSVIGGRNYGYTF. CDR3 nucleotides: TGTGCCAGCAGCGTAATCGGGGGGCGAAACTATGGCTACACCTTC.

The chain combines TRBV19 with TRBJ2-1; 9 nucleotides align to TRBD2. Trimming at V came to 3 bases and at J to 6 bases, leaving 6 bases not matched to a gene. CDR3 size: 15 residues. Germline values: CDR1 LNHDA, CDR2 SQIVND (reference sequence). CDR3 DNA sequence: TGTGCCAGTAGTATTGTAGCGGGAGTATTCAATGAGCAGTTCTTC. Amino acids: CASSIVAGVFNEQFF.

J is TRBJ1-1 and V is TRBV7-9, with TRBD1 matching over 7 bases. The CDR3 totals 14 residues. The V and J ends lost 2 bases and 5 bases, in that order; junction bases with no gene match: 5. CDR1 SEHNR and CDR2 FQNEAQ come from the germline V gene (reference sequence). This chain's CDR3 is CASSLTTGRTEAFF. CDR3 bases: TGTGCCAGCAGCTTAACGACAGGGAGGACTGAAGCTTTCTTT.

The rearrangement links TRBV7-9 to TRBJ2-7; D is perhaps TRBD2 (6 bases). Germline V gives CDR1 SEHNR, CDR2 FQNEAQ (reference sequence). Trimming removed 4 bases at V and 0 bases at J, with 13 bases between. The CDR3 length is 15 residues. CDR3 loop: CASSSSRGSSYEQYF. In nucleotides, the CDR3 is TGTGCCAGCAGCTCATCTCGGGGGAGCTCCTACGAGCAGTACTTC.

The V and J genes are TRBV20-1 and TRBJ1-1, with 10 bases lining up with TRBD1. The germline gives CDR1 DFQATT, CDR2 SNEGSKA (reference sequence). The CDR3 is 15 amino acids. Unmatched junction bases numbered 10, after V lost 3 bases and J lost 6 bases. DNA for the CDR3: TGCAGTGCTAGTCCGGGACAGGGGTTAAAAGCTGAAGCTTTCTTT. It yields the protein CSASPGQGLKAEAFF.

The V call is TRBV2, the J call TRBJ1-5, with D perhaps TRBD1 (5 bases). Germline CDR1 SNHLY, CDR2 FYNNEI. The CDR3 spans 15 residues. The V end was cut by 4 bases, the J end by 0 bases, with 10 bases between. The CDR3: CASSGNRNSNQPQHF. The CDR3 DNA is TGTGCCAGCAGTGGGAACAGGAATAGCAATCAGCCCCAGCATTTT. The full variable domain, rest sourced from reference TRBV2 and TRBJ1-5, is EPEVTQTPSHQVTQMGQEVILRCVPISNHLYFYWYRQILGQKVEFLVSFYNNEISEKSEIFDDQFSVERPDGSNFTLKIRSTKLEDSAMYFCASSGNRNSNQPQHFGDGTRLSIL.

This chain joins TRBV7-3 and TRBJ1-6; 7 positions match TRBD1. The CDR3 is 14 amino acids. With 5 bases clipped from V and 9 bases from J, the junction kept 7 bases outside the gene matches. The germline V gene encodes CDR1 SGHTA and CDR2 FQGTGA. The CDR3 nucleotides read TGTGCCAGCAGCCCCGGACAGGATCTTTCACCCCTCCACTTT. It codes for CASSPGQDLSPLHF. The full variable domain, in which reference TRBV7-3 and TRBJ1-6 provide the parts outside the CDR3, is GAGVSQTPSNKVTEKGKYVELRCDPISGHTALYWYRQSLGQGPEFLIYFQGTGAADDSGLPNDRFFAVRPEGSVSTLKIQRTERGDSAVYLCASSPGQDLSPLHFGNGTRLTVT.

Only one count was recorded for this clone. The chain carries TRBV27 and TRBJ1-1; D gene unclear. The CDR3 consists of 12 residues. Germline V gene sequence: CDR1 MNHEY, CDR2 SMNVEV (reference sequence). V lost 3 bases and J 7 bases, leaving 9 bases between the germline ends. Written as DNA, the CDR3 is TGTGCCAGCAGTTTCCTCCGGGGTGAAGCTTTCTTT. As protein: CASSFLRGEAFF.

The chain carries TRBV5-1 and TRBJ1-1, with D maybe TRBD1 (6 bases). Germline assignment: CDR1 SGHRS and CDR2 YFSETQ. Trimming shortened V by 4 bases and J by 3 bases, and 19 bases separated the two germline ends. This CDR3 has 16 amino acids. CDR3 coding DNA: TGCGCCAGCAGCCTGACCGCCAGGGGTTCGGACACTGAAGCTTTCTTT. Residues: CASSLTARGSDTEAFF. Using reference TRBV5-1 and TRBJ1-1 for the parts outside the CDR3, the full variable domain is KAGVTQTPRYLIKTRGQQVTLSCSPISGHRSVSWYQQTPGQGLQFLFEYFSETQRNKGNFPGRFSGRQFSNSRSEMNVSTLELGDSALYLCASSLTARGSDTEAFFGQGTRLTVV.

This clone was seen a handful of times. This chain connects TRBV28 to TRBJ2-1; D unclear. Trimming removed 5 bases at V and 3 bases at J, with 17 bases between. There are 16 residues in the CDR3. CDR1 MDHEN and CDR2 SYDVKM come from the germline V gene. In nucleotides, the CDR3 is TGTGCCAGCAGTCCTCCCTTGCAGTCAGGCTACAATGAGCAGTTCTTC. Amino acid sequence: CASSPPLQSGYNEQFF.

V and J are TRBV6-5 and TRBJ2-7, with D tentatively TRBD1 (5 bases). V gave up 5 bases and J gave up 2 bases, with 10 bases separating them. Germline CDR1 and CDR2: MNHEY and SVGAGI. This CDR3 has 13 residues. CDR3: CASSQTETYEQYF. The CDR3, as DNA: TGTGCCAGCAGTCAGACAGAGACCTACGAGCAGTACTTC.

Here the CDR3 DNA reads TGTGCCAGCAGTGTAATCTCAGGGGCGGGCGGGGAGCTGTTTTTT. Translation: CASSVISGAGGELFF. V is TRBV2 and J is TRBJ2-2; D perhaps matches TRBD1 (6 bases). This CDR3 comprises 15 residues. V was cut by 4 bases and J by 7 bases, with 16 bases left in between. The germline V gene encodes CDR1 SNHLY and CDR2 FYNNEI.

The V and J genes are TRBV28 and TRBJ1-1; 9 nucleotides line up with TRBD1. This CDR3 region has 16 residues. The germline V gene encodes CDR1 MDHEN and CDR2 SYDVKM. With V trimmed by 5 bases and J by 5 bases, 12 bases remained unmatched. This CDR3 is CASSPAGTGRYTEAFF. The CDR3 DNA reads TGTGCCAGCAGTCCGGCCGGGACAGGGAGGTATACTGAAGCTTTCTTT.

The rearrangement links TRBV9 to TRBJ2-3; no definite D call. CDR3 length equals 14 residues. Trimming cost V 4 bases and J 7 bases, with 16 bases left between them. Germline V lookup: CDR1 SGDLS, CDR2 YYNGEE. The CDR3 nucleotides read TGTGCCAGCAGCATGGACGAGGAACTACATACGCAGTATTTT. It is translated as CASSMDEELHTQYF.

V usage is TRBV7-9 and J usage is TRBJ1-5; D uncertain. Germline V gives CDR1 SEHNR, CDR2 FQNEAQ (reference sequence). The CDR3 is made up of 13 amino acids. Trimming took off 2 bases at V and 5 bases at J, with 7 bases between the two ends. The CDR3 loop is CASSLISDQPQHF. CDR3 coding DNA: TGTGCCAGCAGCTTAATCTCGGATCAGCCCCAGCATTTT.

The V gene is TRBV5-4, the J gene TRBJ2-1; 8 nucleotides line up with TRBD1. After removal of 0 bases from V and 8 bases from J, the junction contained 13 bases not matched to a gene. CDR1 and CDR2 from the germline V gene are SGHNT and YYREEE (reference sequence). The CDR3 runs to 17 residues. The CDR3 loop reads CASSLAFVRQGRDEQFF. In DNA form, the CDR3 reads TGTGCCAGCAGCTTGGCCTTTGTACGACAGGGGCGAGATGAGCAGTTCTTC.

The V and J genes are TRBV14 and TRBJ2-5, with D possibly being TRBD2 (6 bases). V lost 2 bases and J lost 0, with 16 bases in between. Germline V gives CDR1 SGHDN, CDR2 FVKESK. This CDR3 is built from 17 residues. Written as DNA, the CDR3 is TGTGCCAGCAGCCAACCGGGACTGATTTTCTACCAAGAGACCCAGTACTTC. This sequence encodes CASSQPGLIFYQETQYF.

This clone was counted once. The chain links TRBV3-1 (or the pseudogene TRBV3-2) to TRBJ1-4, with 8 bases lining up with TRBD1. Germline V gene lookup returns CDR1 LGHDT and CDR2 YNNKEL (reference sequence). This CDR3 is 14 amino acids long. The junction had 6 bases not matched to a gene; V was cut back by 4 bases and J by 8 bases. This CDR3 reads CASSRGDRGEKLFF. In DNA, the CDR3 is TGTGCCAGCAGCCGGGGAGACAGGGGAGAAAAACTGTTTTTT.

This sequence joins TRBV9 and TRBJ2-5, with D tentatively TRBD2 (6 bases). V lost 0 bases, J lost 4 bases, and 16 bases lay in between. Germline CDR1 and CDR2: SGDLS and YYNGEE. This CDR3 spans 16 amino acids. CDR3 loop: CASSVAGRGGGETQYF. Written as DNA, the CDR3 is TGTGCCAGCAGCGTAGCCGGGCGGGGTGGGGGAGAGACCCAGTACTTC.